Below, 23 T cell receptor beta chains from the same sample are listed, as sequenced in a study of cytomegalovirus exposure and HLA in healthy donors. The protocol was immunoSEQ multiplex PCR, while the TCRdb copy is restricted to in-frame clones and leaves out a portion. The table lists fewer than 350,000 clones, roughly 90% of them singletons. Sequenced: PBMCs. These receptors all stem from a woman under 30 in good health and CMV-seronegative.

V is TRBV28 and J is TRBJ1-1; TRBD1 matches 7 bases. In germline, CDR1 is MDHEN, CDR2 SYDVKM. The CDR3 runs to 16 residues. Trimming cost V 4 bases and J 0 bases; bases outside gene matches: 8. The CDR3 here is CASSYQGGGMNTEAFF. CDR3 DNA sequence: TGTGCCAGCAGTTACCAAGGAGGGGGCATGAACACTGAAGCTTTCTTT.

The chain links TRBV7-9 to TRBJ2-7, with 8 positions matching TRBD1. The V gene end was trimmed by 5 bases and the J gene end by 5 bases; junction bases not matched to a gene: 5. Per germline, CDR1 SEHNR and CDR2 FQNEAQ (reference sequence). The CDR3 is 13 amino acids. The CDR3 DNA sequence: TGTGCCAGCAGCGCGACAGGGGCCCACGAGCAGTACTTC. This codes for CASSATGAHEQYF.

The gene calls are TRBV7-2 and TRBJ2-1; weak D call: TRBD2 (6 bases). CDR1 and CDR2 (germline): SGHTA, FQGNSA. The CDR3 is 13 amino acids. V lost 5 bases and J lost 7, with 12 bases in between. The CDR3 bases are TGTGCCAGCAGCCCCCAGCGGGCTAATGAGCAGTTCTTC. Residues: CASSPQRANEQFF.

This clone was recorded a few times. The chain is built from TRBV10-3 and TRBJ1-2; a possible D gene is TRBD1 (6 bases). The CDR3 runs to 11 residues. Germline V CDR1 and CDR2: ENHRY, SYGVKD. V was pared by 4 bases and J by 6 bases, with 6 bases between. CDR3 in DNA: TGTGCCATCAGTGCAGGGGATGGCTACACCTTC. It encodes CAISAGDGYTF.

The chain combines TRBV5-1 with TRBJ1-5; 7 bases match TRBD1. Germline CDR1 and CDR2: SGHRS and YFSETQ. Germline trimming cut 0 bases from V and 5 bases from J; bases unmatched to any gene: 2. This CDR3 has 14 residues. CDR3 sequence reads: CASSLGTGDQPQHF. The CDR3 bases are TGCGCCAGCAGCTTGGGTACAGGGGATCAGCCCCAGCATTTT.

The gene calls are TRBV11-3 and TRBJ2-1, with 8 bases lining up with TRBD1. The CDR3 runs to 13 residues. Germline assignment: CDR1 SGHNT and CDR2 YENEEA. The ends lost 5 bases at V and 8 bases at J; junction bases unmatched: 5. The CDR3 nucleotides read TGTGCCAGCAGCCCGGGACAGGAGTATGAGCAGTTCTTC. Translating it yields CASSPGQEYEQFF.

The chain links TRBV1 to TRBJ2-7; the table calls TRBD2, which could not be checked here. TRBV1 is a pseudogene locus. This CDR3 comprises 13 residues. CDR3 in amino acids: CTSSRGLASEQYF. The DNA of the CDR3 is TGCACCAGCAGCCGTGGGCTAGCAAGTGAGCAGTACTTC.

The chain couples TRBV12-5 to TRBJ2-7; 7 nucleotides line up with TRBD2. Germline CDR1 reads LGHNT; CDR2 reads FRNRAP. V trimming: 10 bases; J trimming: 0 bases; junction bases outside the gene matches: 9. The CDR3 contains 14 residues. CDR3 sequence reads: CATISGPDSYEQYF. The CDR3 DNA reads TGTGCTACAATTAGCGGGCCTGACTCCTACGAGCAGTACTTC.

This chain joins TRBV18 and TRBJ1-3; 9 bases line up with TRBD1. The V and J ends lost 3 bases and 6 bases, in that order; junction bases with no gene match: 3. CDR1 is KGHSH, CDR2 LQKENI, per germline. The CDR3 has 14 residues. The CDR3 is CASSPRTGENTIYF. CDR3 sequence (DNA): TGTGCCAGCTCACCTCGGACAGGGGAAAACACCATATATTTT.

In its sample, this clone was seen a few times. The rearrangement links TRBV5-6 to TRBJ2-5, with 8 bases lining up with TRBD1. J gave up 4 bases and V 1 base, and 3 bases lay outside the gene matches. The CDR3 has 14 residues. In germline, CDR1 is SGHDT, CDR2 YYEEEE. DNA of the CDR3: TGTGCCAGCAGCTTGACAGGGGGTGGAGAGACCCAGTACTTC. It yields the protein CASSLTGGGETQYF.

J is TRBJ1-2 and V is TRBV7-2; 8 nucleotides line up with TRBD1. CDR1 is SGHTA, CDR2 FQGNSA, per germline. V was pared by 3 bases and J by 2 bases, with 5 bases of the junction left unmatched. The CDR3 covers 15 residues. The CDR3 coding sequence is TGTGCCAGCAGCTTGGCCGGGACAGGAAACTATGGCTACACCTTC. This sequence encodes CASSLAGTGNYGYTF.

The gene calls are TRBV5-8 and TRBJ1-1; D remains unclear. CDR1 SGHTS and CDR2 YDEGEE come from the germline V gene. There are 12 residues in the CDR3. V dropped 1 base and J dropped 3 bases, with 4 bases sitting between them. In DNA form, the CDR3 reads TGTGCCAGCAGCTTGCAGTACACTGAAGCTTTCTTT. The encoded protein is CASSLQYTEAFF.

In regard to this clone: The germline gene is not matched at one end of the junction; a read error may be the cause. V is TRBV7-7 and J is TRBJ2-1, with 13 nucleotides matching TRBD2. The CDR3 consists of 16 residues. CDR1 is SSHAT and CDR2 is FNYEAQ in the germline V gene (reference sequence). The CDR3 is CASSVSGTSGTHEQFF. The CDR3, as DNA: TGTGCTAGCAGCGTCTCCGGGACTAGCGGGACCCATGAGCAGTTCTTC.

The gene calls are TRBV19 and TRBJ2-7; possible D gene TRBD1, 6 bases. The CDR3 covers 14 residues. V shed 4 bases and J shed 2 bases, with 12 bases lying between them. Germline lookup yields CDR1 LNHDA and CDR2 SQIVND (reference sequence). CDR3 nucleotide sequence: TGTGCCAGTAGTACATCACAGGGCGCCTACGAGCAGTACTTC. As protein: CASSTSQGAYEQYF.

V usage is TRBV28 and J usage is TRBJ2-5; TRBD1 matches at 7 bases. This CDR3 is built from 14 residues. The ends lost 6 bases at V and 7 bases at J; junction bases unmatched: 11. Germline V lookup: CDR1 MDHEN, CDR2 SYDVKM. CDR3 bases: TGTGCCAGCAGGGCGACAGGGCCCGGTGGGACCCAGTACTTC. Protein product: CASRATGPGGTQYF.

The chain couples TRBV2 to TRBJ1-3; D might be TRBD1 (6 bases). The CDR3 runs to 15 residues. Germline loops: CDR1 SNHLY, CDR2 FYNNEI. Trimming removed 6 bases from V and 2 bases from J, with 14 bases in between. Here the CDR3 DNA reads TGTGCCAGCAGGGATTTACAGGGTACTGGAAACACCATATATTTT. Protein product: CASRDLQGTGNTIYF. Together with reference TRBV2 and TRBJ1-3, the CDR3 gives the full variable domain: EPEVTQTPSHQVTQMGQEVILRCVPISNHLYFYWYRQILGQKVEFLVSFYNNEISEKSEIFDDQFSVERPDGSNFTLKIRSTKLEDSAMYFCASRDLQGTGNTIYFGEGSWLTVV.

This clone was found once. The rearrangement links TRBV7-9 to TRBJ1-6; possible D gene TRBD1, 5 bases. The CDR3 loop spans 18 amino acids. V was pared by 5 bases and J by 9 bases, with 26 bases between. Germline assignment: CDR1 SEHNR and CDR2 FQNEAQ (reference sequence). The CDR3 region is CASSLGGEGARFGSPLHF. The CDR3 coding sequence is TGTGCCAGCAGCCTCGGGGGAGAAGGGGCCCGATTCGGTTCACCCCTCCACTTT.

The V call is TRBV28, the J call TRBJ2-7; TRBD1 matches at 10 bases. Germline CDR1 MDHEN, CDR2 SYDVKM. V was pared by 4 bases and J by 7 bases, with 10 bases of the junction left unmatched. The CDR3 is 15 amino acids. The CDR3 DNA follows: TGTGCCAGCAGTTCTCAGGACAGGGGGAGCTTGGAGCAGTACTTC. Protein product: CASSSQDRGSLEQYF.

Here the CDR3 reads CASSIVAGGAADTQYF. Written as DNA, the CDR3 is TGTGCCAGTAGTATAGTGGCCGGGGGGGCGGCAGATACGCAGTATTTT. This sequence joins TRBV19 and TRBJ2-3; TRBD2 aligns across 8 bases. Germline V gene lookup returns CDR1 LNHDA and CDR2 SQIVND (reference sequence). V dropped 1 base and J dropped 4; count of bases not matched to a gene: 7. The CDR3 is made up of 16 amino acids.

This sequence joins TRBV29-1 and TRBJ2-3; 7 bases match TRBD1. The V gene's germline CDR1 is SQVTM and CDR2 ANQGSEA. Losses at the gene ends were 1 base for V and 3 bases for J; bases not matched to a gene: 10. This CDR3 is built from 16 residues. CDR3 sequence reads: CSVEVKTGLTTDTQYF. The CDR3 DNA follows: TGCAGCGTTGAAGTAAAGACAGGGTTGACAACAGATACGCAGTATTTT.

The sample holds a few counts of this clone. The chain uses TRBV7-2 and TRBJ2-2; D is unresolved. Trimming stripped 5 bases from V and 7 bases from J, with 14 bases between. This CDR3 spans 14 amino acids. Germline V gene sequence: CDR1 SGHTA, CDR2 FQGNSA. This CDR3 is CASSMKVLGGELFF. CDR3 coding DNA: TGTGCCAGCAGCATGAAAGTTCTCGGCGGGGAGCTGTTTTTT.

The chain employs TRBV6-5 and TRBJ2-7, with 14 bases fitting TRBD2. With V trimmed by 2 bases and J by 7 bases, 7 bases remained unmatched. The CDR3 totals 16 residues. Germline assignment: CDR1 MNHEY and CDR2 SVGAGI. The CDR3 coding sequence is TGTGCCAGCAGTTACCAGGGACTAGCGGGAGTTCAAGAGCAGTACTTC. Translation gives CASSYQGLAGVQEQYF.

J is TRBJ1-5 and V is TRBV6-6; possibly TRBD1 for D (6 bases). The V gene's germline CDR1 is MNHNY and CDR2 SVGAGI (reference sequence). V shed 10 bases and J shed 9 bases, with 22 bases lying between them. The CDR3 sequence is 14 residues long. The CDR3 DNA sequence: TGTGCCACCGCTTCGGGGGGCCTAACGGGGCCCCAGCATTTT. This codes for CATASGGLTGPQHF.